The 8 T cell receptor beta chains below all came from one sample that was sequenced in a study of cytomegalovirus exposure and HLA in healthy donors. Some clones are missing from TCRdb's copy, which holds only in-frame ones; the method was immunoSEQ multiplex PCR. The table has tens of thousands of clones, 94% seen once. Material: PBMCs. Receptors were obtained from a young man in good health and CMV-seropositive.

This clone was counted between two and nine times. This rearrangement joins TRBV9 to TRBJ1-4, with D tentatively TRBD1 (6 bases). V was clipped by 2 bases and J by 7 bases, with 15 bases between them. CDR1 SGDLS and CDR2 YYNGEE come from the germline V gene. CDR3 length: 15 amino acids. The CDR3 DNA reads as TGTGCCAGCAGCGTCGCACAGGGACGAGGTGAAAAACTGTTTTTT. Its translation: CASSVAQGRGEKLFF.

The chain is built from TRBV9 and TRBJ1-4, with TRBD1 matching 7 bases. The J segment lost 14 bases and the V segment lost 0 bases, leaving 10 bases of the junction unmatched. This CDR3 has 14 residues. Germline values: CDR1 SGDLS, CDR2 YYNGEE. The CDR3 region has the DNA TGTGCCAGCAGCGTAGGGAGGGGGCCAGGGAGGCTGTTTTTT. Amino acid sequence: CASSVGRGPGRLFF. Based on the CDR3 plus reference TRBV9 and TRBJ1-4, the full variable domain is DSGVTQTPKHLITATGQRVTLRCSPRSGDLSVYWYQQSLDQGLQFLIQYYNGEERAKGNILERFSAQQFPDLHSELNLSSLELGDSALYFCASSVGRGPGRLFFGSGTQLSVL.

V usage is TRBV6-6 and J usage is TRBJ2-1; TRBD2 aligns across 10 bases. Germline V lookup: CDR1 MNHNY, CDR2 SVGAGI (reference sequence). The CDR3 is 15 amino acids. The trim removed 7 bases at V and 7 bases at J, leaving 10 bases unmatched. The CDR3 protein is CASKLEREGRNEQFF. The CDR3, as DNA: TGTGCCAGCAAACTAGAGCGGGAGGGCCGTAATGAGCAGTTCTTC.

J is TRBJ2-7 and V is TRBV11-2, with TRBD1 matching 11 bases. CDR3 length: 17 amino acids. The germline V gene has CDR1 SGHAT and CDR2 FQNNGV. With V trimmed by 4 bases and J by 3 bases, 11 bases remained unmatched. The CDR3 region is CASSSTTRGTGGYEQYF. The CDR3 DNA reads as TGTGCCAGCAGCTCGACGACCAGAGGGACAGGGGGCTACGAGCAGTACTTC.

This chain joins TRBV4-1 and TRBJ2-6, with 7 positions matching TRBD1. From germline, CDR1 is MGHRA and CDR2 YSYEKL. This CDR3 is built from 17 residues. The V segment lost 5 bases and the J segment 0 bases; nucleotides outside the gene matches: 7. As DNA, the CDR3 is TGCGCCAGCAGCGATCTGACAGGGCGCTCTGGGGCCAACGTCCTGACTTTC. This translates into CASSDLTGRSGANVLTF.

This rearrangement joins TRBV28 to TRBJ2-7; D might be TRBD1 (6 bases). This CDR3 has 14 amino acids. Germline CDR1 and CDR2: MDHEN and SYDVKM. The V gene lost 8 bases and the J gene lost 0 bases, with 14 bases spanning the gap. The CDR3 DNA is TGTGCCAGCGGCCCGGGACACCCCTCCTACGAGCAGTACTTC. Its protein is CASGPGHPSYEQYF. Using reference TRBV28 and TRBJ2-7 for the parts outside the CDR3, the full variable domain is DVKVTQSSRYLVKRTGEKVFLECVQDMDHENMFWYRQDPGLGLRLIYFSYDVKMKEKGDIPEGYSVSREKKERFSLILESASTNQTSMYLCASGPGHPSYEQYFGPGTRLTVT.

This chain uses TRBV6-1 with TRBJ2-7, with TRBD1 matching 7 bases. CDR1 MNHNS and CDR2 SASEGT come from the germline V gene. The CDR3 sequence is 16 residues long. Unmatched junction bases numbered 15, after V lost 4 bases and J lost 6 bases. The CDR3 region has the DNA TGTGCCAGCAGTGGAGATACAGACAGGGTATGGGGCGAGCAGTACTTC. Protein: CASSGDTDRVWGEQYF.

This clone was counted ten times or more. V and J are TRBV6-1 and TRBJ2-3, with TRBD2 matching over 10 bases. CDR3 length equals 14 residues. V shed 8 bases, J shed 8 bases, and the junction held 10 bases outside the gene matches. Germline values: CDR1 MNHNS, CDR2 SASEGT. CDR3 loop: CASGGSGGPSTQYF. The DNA of the CDR3 is TGTGCCAGCGGGGGTAGCGGGGGGCCTTCTACGCAGTATTTT.